These 8 T cell receptor beta chains originate from one sample sequenced in a study of OX40 agonist ivuxolimab in advanced cancers. Generated by immunoSEQ multiplex PCR, the TCRdb table keeps only in-frame clones and is missing some. The table has under 70,000 clones, 80% to 90% seen once; the top ten hold 2%. The sequences come from CD4+ or CD8+ T cells sorted from blood, collected in a trial of the OX40 agonist ivuxolimab. The receptors shown here come from an adult with an advanced solid tumor such as melanoma, head and neck, liver or kidney cancer.

CDR3 DNA sequence: TGCGCCAGCAGTCAGGGGGCGACTAATGAAAAACTGTTTTTT. Protein sequence: CASSQGATNEKLFF. The genes are TRBV5-1 and TRBJ1-4; 8 bases are a match to TRBD1. From germline, CDR1 is SGHRS and CDR2 YFSETQ. The length of the CDR3 is 14 residues. Unmatched junction bases numbered 2, after V lost 5 bases and J lost 2 bases.

V usage is TRBV6-1 and J usage is TRBJ2-1, with 13 nucleotides matching TRBD2. The CDR3 is 15 amino acids. The V and J ends lost 6 bases and 8 bases, in that order; junction bases with no gene match: 7. Germline V gene data show CDR1 as MNHNS and CDR2 as SASEGT. CDR3 nucleotide sequence: TGTGCCAGCAGCCCGTCGGGACTAGCGGGGCATGAGCAGTTCTTC. Amino acids: CASSPSGLAGHEQFF.

The CDR3 loop reads CASSRPYSLAKNIQYF. As DNA, the CDR3 is TGTGCCAGCAGCCGGCCTTATTCTTTAGCCAAAAACATTCAGTACTTC. The V gene is TRBV2, the J gene TRBJ2-4; unclear D gene. The CDR3 totals 16 residues. Trimming removed 6 bases from V and 0 bases from J, with 15 bases in between. Germline CDR1 reads SNHLY; CDR2 reads FYNNEI.

The rearrangement joins TRBV11-3 to TRBJ2-7; tentatively, D is TRBD1 (5 bases). The CDR3 spans 12 residues. Trimming removed 5 bases at V and 5 bases at J, with 10 bases between. Germline CDR1 is SGHNT and CDR2 is YENEEA. The CDR3 nucleotides read TGTGCCAGCAGCCTCAGGGTGGACGAGCAGTACTTC. Translated: CASSLRVDEQYF.

The chain employs TRBV11-3 and TRBJ2-3, with a possible D match to TRBD1 (5 bases). Germline V gives CDR1 SGHNT, CDR2 YENEEA. The CDR3 is 14 residues long. The germline V and J ends were trimmed by 4 bases and 3 bases, with 11 bases remaining between them. This chain's CDR3 is CASSYDSSTDTQYF. The DNA of the CDR3 is TGTGCCAGCAGCTACGACAGTAGTACAGATACGCAGTATTTT.

The V call is TRBV5-1, the J call TRBJ2-1; 10 nucleotides match TRBD2. CDR3 size: 15 residues. With V trimmed by 1 base and J by 9 bases, 7 bases remained unmatched. Germline V gene data show CDR1 as SGHRS and CDR2 as YFSETQ. CDR3 DNA sequence: TGCGCCAGCAGCTTGCAGATCCAGCGGGGGGGTGAGCAGTTCTTC. Encoded protein: CASSLQIQRGGEQFF.

This rearrangement joins TRBV7-2 to TRBJ2-1; TRBD2 might be the D (6 bases). The CDR3 covers 16 residues. V was clipped by 5 bases and J by 0 bases, with 14 bases between them. Germline CDR1 and CDR2: SGHTA and FQGNSA. The CDR3: CASSPFGAGSYNEQFF. CDR3 in DNA: TGTGCCAGCAGCCCGTTTGGAGCGGGCTCCTACAATGAGCAGTTCTTC. Complete variable domain (other parts from reference TRBV7-2 and TRBJ2-1): GAGVSQSPSNKVTEKGKDVELRCDPISGHTALYWYRQSLGQGLEFLIYFQGNSAPDKSGLPSDRFSAERTGGSVSTLTIQRTQQEDSAVYLCASSPFGAGSYNEQFFGPGTRLTVL.

V is TRBV21-1 and J is TRBJ2-7; the D call TRBD1 from the table was never checked on the DNA. TRBV21-1 is assigned pseudogene status. The CDR3 has 12 amino acids. The CDR3 DNA is TGTGCCACACGGACAGGGGGCTACGAGCAGTACTTC. It translates to CATRTGGYEQYF.